These 14 T cell receptor beta chains came from one sample sequenced in a study of T-cell memory formation after mild COVID-19. TCRdb re-analysed the 5' RACE reads in MiXCR, keeping a single row per CDR3 protein. The sample has about 180,000 distinct CDR3 sequences, approximately 17% seen once. Sequenced sample: PBMCs or a T cell subset sorted from them (not recorded which). The source of these receptors is a man younger than 35 who had mild COVID-19 (a few samples of this study predate the infection). Cell type and time point are not known.

This clonotype has at least ten counts. The chain is built from TRBV4-1 and TRBJ2-3, with a possible D match to TRBD1 (5 bases). Germline CDR1 reads MGHRA; CDR2 reads YSYEKL. The germline V and J ends were trimmed by 0 bases and 3 bases, with 13 bases remaining between them. This CDR3 contains 16 residues. CDR3: CASSQEAGPSTDTQYF. CDR3 sequence (DNA): TGCGCCAGCAGCCAAGAAGCAGGGCCTTCAACAGATACGCAGTATTTT.

This clonotype came up many times. The chain employs TRBV11-2 and TRBJ1-1; D might be TRBD1 (5 bases). Germline V gene data show CDR1 as SGHAT and CDR2 as FQNNGV. This CDR3 is built from 14 residues. The germline V and J ends were trimmed by 1 base and 1 base, with 7 bases remaining between them. CDR3 bases: TGTGCCAGCAGCTTAGGGGGCCCGAACACTGAAGCTTTCTTT. Its protein product is CASSLGGPNTEAFF.

This rearrangement joins TRBV23-1 to TRBJ2-7; TRBD1 aligns across 7 bases. TRBV23-1 is filed as an ORF, its function uncertain. Unmatched junction bases numbered 10, after V lost 3 bases and J lost 5 bases. The CDR3 contains 15 residues. The CDR3 reads CASSHPRTGGDEQYF. The DNA for the CDR3 is TGCGCCAGCAGTCACCCACGGACAGGCGGCGACGAGCAGTACTTC.

This clonotype turned up a few times. A read error may produce the germline difference seen at one junction end. This rearrangement joins TRBV19 to TRBJ1-2; weak D call: TRBD1 (6 bases). The length of the CDR3 is 16 residues. Germline V lookup: CDR1 LNHDA, CDR2 SQIVND (reference sequence). The DNA of the CDR3 is TGTGCCAGTAGTCTAGAGGGACACTTGGAAACCTATGGCTACACCTTC. Protein product: CASSLEGHLETYGYTF. Using reference TRBV19 and TRBJ1-2 for the parts outside the CDR3, the full variable domain is DGGITQSPKYLFRKEGQNVTLSCEQNLNHDAMYWYRQDPGQGLRLIYYSQIVNDFQKGDIAEGYSVSREKKESFPLTVTSAQKNPTAFYLCASSLEGHLETYGYTFGSGTRLTVV.

The chain couples TRBV5-1 to TRBJ1-6, with D tentatively TRBD1 (6 bases). V lost 0 bases, J lost 9 bases, and 13 bases lay in between. CDR3 length equals 15 residues. Germline V gives CDR1 SGHRS, CDR2 YFSETQ. CDR3 sequence reads: CASSLAAGAGSPLHF. The CDR3 DNA is TGCGCCAGCAGCTTGGCCGCGGGGGCAGGTTCACCCCTCCACTTT.

The chain links TRBV5-1 to TRBJ2-1; 7 bases map to TRBD2. CDR3 length: 15 amino acids. With 0 bases clipped from V and 7 bases from J, the junction kept 7 bases outside the gene matches. Germline assignment: CDR1 SGHRS and CDR2 YFSETQ. The CDR3: CASSLGDYQGNEQFF. CDR3 coding DNA: TGCGCCAGCAGCTTGGGGGACTACCAAGGGAATGAGCAGTTCTTC.

The sample holds a few counts of this clonotype. The chain uses TRBV7-3 and TRBJ1-4; D unclear. Germline V CDR1 and CDR2: SGHTA, FQGTGA. The V and J ends lost 9 bases and 4 bases respectively, with 6 bases between them. The CDR3 has 11 amino acids. As DNA, the CDR3 is TGTGCCAGGACGCATAATGAAAAACTGTTTTTT. Translating it yields CARTHNEKLFF.

The sample holds a few counts of this clonotype. The chain carries TRBV29-1 and TRBJ2-1; TRBD2 is a possible D gene (5 bases). V lost 5 bases, J lost 5 bases, and 19 bases lay in between. The CDR3 has 15 amino acids. Germline values: CDR1 SQVTM, CDR2 ANQGSEA. The CDR3 bases are TGCAGCGTTCTCCCCCGGGCGGGCAGTGACAATGAGCAGTTCTTC. Its protein is CSVLPRAGSDNEQFF.

This clonotype appeared a few times. This chain connects TRBV6-6 to TRBJ1-1, with D tentatively TRBD1 (5 bases). Germline V lookup: CDR1 MNHNY, CDR2 SVGAGI (reference sequence). V was trimmed by 7 bases and J by 9 bases, leaving 12 bases between them. The CDR3 has 11 amino acids. CDR3: CASMGTSKAFF. The CDR3 region has the DNA TGTGCCAGCATGGGGACTAGTAAAGCTTTCTTT.

This rearrangement joins TRBV12-3 or TRBV12-4 to TRBJ1-3, with D uncertain. V lost 3 bases and J lost 0, with 6 bases in between. The CDR3 length is 14 residues. The CDR3 bases are TGTGCCAGCAGTTTCGGCAGCTCTGGAAACACCATATATTTT. Protein product: CASSFGSSGNTIYF.

This clonotype was seen more than once but under ten times. The V gene is TRBV6-5, the J gene TRBJ1-6; D perhaps matches TRBD1 (5 bases). The V and J ends lost 4 bases and 3 bases respectively, with 13 bases between them. CDR1 is MNHEY, CDR2 SVGAGI, per germline. CDR3 length: 16 residues. CDR3 sequence reads: CASSSTGHFYNSPLHF. The CDR3 DNA is TGTGCCAGCAGTTCCACCGGACATTTCTATAATTCACCCCTCCACTTT.

The J gene is TRBJ2-2, the V gene TRBV7-6; maybe TRBD1 (6 bases). Germline CDR1 reads SGHVS; CDR2 reads FNYEAQ. This CDR3 is 15 amino acids long. V lost 1 base and J 4 bases, leaving 10 bases between the germline ends. This CDR3 is CASSLGQGSTGELFF. For the CDR3, the DNA is TGTGCCAGCAGCTTAGGCCAGGGGAGCACCGGGGAGCTGTTTTTT.

This clonotype was counted between two and nine times. This chain links TRBV6-5 with TRBJ1-2; D ambiguous. V lost 0 bases and J lost 2, with 16 bases in between. Germline V gene sequence: CDR1 MNHEY, CDR2 SVGAGI. CDR3 length: 17 residues. CDR3 nucleotide sequence: TGTGCCAGCAGTTACTCTCAGTCCTTGGGTGCGAACTATGGCTACACCTTC. Translating it yields CASSYSQSLGANYGYTF.

This clonotype was seen a few times. The chain couples TRBV7-9 to TRBJ1-1; D might be TRBD1 (5 bases). The CDR3 is 16 amino acids. V lost 4 bases to trimming and J lost 4 bases, with 19 bases between them. The germline V gene has CDR1 SEHNR and CDR2 FQNEAQ (reference sequence). This chain's CDR3 is CASSSRGEGRGTEAFF. The CDR3 DNA sequence: TGTGCCAGCAGCTCCCGCGGCGAGGGACGGGGCACTGAAGCTTTCTTT.